The entry below gives a single TCR beta chain sequence along with its context. Its target is unknown. This specimen comes from a study of CD8+CD57+ T cells in acquired aplastic anemia. Across the study: Each DNA sample taken from sorted CD4+ and CD8+ cells came to about 3.2 ug on average. Study observations and caveats: Overlapping CD8+ CDR3 repertoires of patients and controls contained approximately 29 shared sequences.

Profiling of TCR beta VDJ combinations and CDR3 sequences used genomic DNA as template. TCRdb used MiXCR to reprocess the reads, holding one entry per CDR3 protein. Among some 200,000 distinct CDR3 sequences listed, approximately 65% were seen once. This CDR3 is 14 amino acids long. The V and J ends lost 1 base and 4 bases respectively, with 7 bases between them. The germline V gene has CDR1 SGHTA and CDR2 FQGNSA. Whoever was chosen for sequencing had shown CD8+CD57+ cell expansion by flow cytometry. Severe acquired aplastic anemia was present in all patients. Among the patients, none had received any therapy at the time of blood sampling.

The receptor was derived from a human donor with aplastic anemia. The specimen sequenced was sorted CD4+, CD8+, or CD8+CD57+ T cells (not recorded which) from PBMCs. The chain carries TRBV7-2 and TRBJ2-2; D is uncertain. The CDR3: CASSLELGTGELFF. Here the CDR3 DNA reads TGTGCCAGCAGCTTAGAGTTGGGCACCGGGGAGCTGTTTTTT. Combining the CDR3 with reference TRBV7-2 and TRBJ2-2 gives the whole variable domain GAGVSQSPSNKVTEKGKDVELRCDPISGHTALYWYRQSLGQGLEFLIYFQGNSAPDKSGLPSDRFSAERTGGSVSTLTIQRTQQEDSAVYLCASSLELGTGELFFGEGSRLTVL.